This T cell receptor (beta chain) is drawn from a study of blood T cell repertoires in COVID-19. Study in general: Sites across the United States, Italy and Spain contributed samples from acute and convalescent COVID-19. In each case, the material was cDNA or gDNA derived from T cells, B-cell-depleted T cells, or PBMCs.

The length of the CDR3 is 13 residues. The ends were cut back, 3 bases at V and 2 bases at J, with 11 bases in the middle. CDR1 and CDR2 (germline): DFQATT, SNEGSKA (reference sequence). Original processing methods: Amplification of reference gene primers provided the estimated nucleated cell counts. The repertoire was sequenced with immunoSEQ multiplex PCR; TCRdb's copy has only in-frame clones and lacks some. The V and J calls and the clone size are those of that table, but D and trimming were determined from the DNA. The sample includes some 93,000 clones, roughly four fifths of them seen just once.

The receptor's source is a man between 70 and 80 years old with acute or convalescent COVID-19. Sequencing was done on a sample of peripheral blood. The rearrangement links TRBV20-1 to TRBJ2-7, with a tentative D call TRBD2 (5 bases). The CDR3: CSASGSPTYEQYF. CDR3 sequence (DNA): TGCAGTGCTAGTGGGAGCCCAACCTACGAGCAGTACTTC.